The T cell receptor (beta chain) under discussion was sequenced for a study of blood T cell repertoires in COVID-19. At the level of the study: The samples span acute and convalescent COVID-19 from the United States, Italy and Spain. Sources were T cells, B-cell-depleted T cells, or PBMCs; the material itself was cDNA or gDNA.

Original processing notes: Amplified reference gene primers provided the basis for estimating nucleated cell counts. TCRdb's table, derived via immunoSEQ multiplex PCR, lists solely in-frame clones and lacks some. V and J calls and clone size are as listed in that table; D and trimming were resolved from the DNA. The table has approximately 210,000 clones, more than 65% seen once; the top ten hold approximately 4%. The junction had 9 bases not matched to a gene; V was cut back by 5 bases and J by 5 bases. CDR1 is LNHDA, CDR2 SQIVND, per germline (reference sequence). The CDR3 has 16 amino acids. This chain uses TRBV19 with TRBJ2-5; 12 nucleotides line up with TRBD1. The sequenced material came from peripheral blood. The clonotype comes from a woman older than 75 with acute or convalescent COVID-19. The CDR3 region has the DNA TGTGCCAGTAGTGGGCCGGGACAGGGGGCCGGGGAGACCCAGTACTTC. Protein sequence: CASSGPGQGAGETQYF.